This T cell receptor beta chain came from a study of cytomegalovirus exposure and HLA in healthy donors. General study points: By HLA locus, TCR association rates varied in a later analysis, with DRB1 showing the most and HLA-C the fewest.

For this clone: Antigen unknown.

The study ran its PCR with 60 Vbeta and 13 Jbeta primers. Using immunoSEQ multiplex PCR, the repertoire was profiled, and TCRdb retains in-frame clones only, with some absent. The sample has 40,000 to 60,000 clones, around 70% seen once. The V and J ends lost 2 bases and 0 bases respectively, with 11 bases between them. Looked up from germline, CDR1 is MDHEN and CDR2 is SYDVKM. The CDR3 extends over 16 amino acids. The sequenced sample was PBMCs. The sequence came from a woman between 45 and 65 years old in good health and CMV-seronegative. This rearrangement joins TRBV28 to TRBJ1-3, with D hard to call. The CDR3 DNA reads TGTGCCAGCAGTTTACCCGAACACATCTCTGGAAACACCATATATTTT. This translates into CASSLPEHISGNTIYF.